This TCR beta chain was sequenced during a study of patients and donors after allogeneic stem cell transplantation. The germline V gene has CDR1 SQVTM and CDR2 ANQGSEA. With 2 bases clipped from V and 7 bases from J, the junction kept 10 bases outside the gene matches. This CDR3 is built from 16 residues. From the RT-PCR reads, TCRdb called clonotypes with MiXCR, one entry per CDR3 protein. The table shows approximately 200,000 distinct CDR3 sequences, with less than 45% occurring only once. The J gene is TRBJ2-2, the V gene TRBV29-1, with 10 bases identical to TRBD1. This clonotype was sampled from a human donor who was either an allogeneic HSCT recipient or a stem cell or donor lymphocyte infusion donor (not recorded which). It is not recorded whose cells these are; they may come from a transplant donor. Sample: blood, either unsorted or a sorted T cell fraction (not recorded which). CDR3 in amino acids: CSVESARDRGDGELFF. The CDR3 DNA reads as TGCAGCGTTGAATCAGCCCGGGACAGGGGCGACGGGGAGCTGTTTTTT.